Given below is one T cell receptor (beta chain) in context. These data belong to a study of STAT5B mutations in CD4+ large granular lymphocyte leukemia. Sequencing used immunoSEQ multiplex PCR; TCRdb keeps in-frame clones, though not all of them. This sample has fewer than 40,000 clones, with around 90% found just once. This CDR3 comprises 13 residues. Trimming removed 2 bases from V and 8 bases from J, with 12 bases in between. Germline lookup yields CDR1 MDHEN and CDR2 SYDVKM. Source material: CD4+ T cells from blood buffy coats. This TCR derives from a human donor in good health. V gene TRBV28 combines with J gene TRBJ1-1, with D tentatively TRBD1 (6 bases). DNA for the CDR3: TGTGCCAGCAGTTTAGGTCAGGGGAGGGAAGCTTTCTTT. Translated: CASSLGQGREAFF. The whole variable domain, remainder taken from reference TRBV28 and TRBJ1-1, is DVKVTQSSRYLVKRTGEKVFLECVQDMDHENMFWYRQDPGLGLRLIYFSYDVKMKEKGDIPEGYSVSREKKERFSLILESASTNQTSMYLCASSLGQGREAFFGQGTRLTVV.